This TCR beta chain was captured in a study of cytomegalovirus exposure and HLA in healthy donors. Study-level findings and limits: Researchers catalogued approximately 170 TCR beta chains as cytomegalovirus-associated. Specificity for CMV antigens was confirmed in vitro for a few of the CMV-associated chains. It was likely that a cluster of highly shared sequence variants was a sequencing artifact. HLA allele associations emerged for about 16,000 TCR beta sequences in a later analysis, at 0.05 false discovery rate.

Vbeta (60) and Jbeta (13) primers were used in the PCR. This table comes from immunoSEQ multiplex PCR, and its TCRdb copy is limited to in-frame clones, with some not included. The sample holds some 92,000 clones, about 81% seen once. CDR1 and CDR2 (germline): GTSNPN, SVGIG (reference sequence). This CDR3 is 11 amino acids long. The V end lost 4 bases, the J end lost 0 bases, and 3 bases lay between the germline ends. For this clone: Its antigen is still unknown.

The chain has TRBV30 and TRBJ2-5; D is unclear. Sequencing input: PBMCs. The source is a man aged 18 to 35 in good health and CMV-seropositive. Written as DNA, the CDR3 is TGTGCCTGGACATACCAAGAGACCCAGTACTTC. Translated, it gives CAWTYQETQYF. Supplemented by reference TRBV30 and TRBJ2-5, the full variable domain reads SQTIHQWPATLVQPVGSPLSLECTVEGTSNPNLYWYRQAAGRGLQLLFYSVGIGQISSEVPQNLSASRPQDRQFILSSKKLLLSDSGFYLCAWTYQETQYFGPGTRLLVL.